This T cell receptor (beta chain) appears in the sequencing data of a study of CD8 T cells in Susac syndrome (dated by TCRdb to the late 2010s). Study-level background: The study used repertoire sequencing to test whether antigen drove CD8+ T cell activation and differentiation in Susac syndrome. The full study reports these points: The number of individuals in the TCR sequencing and HLA analysis was recognized as being relatively small.

RNA was extracted using the RNeasy kit, and about 0.5 to 1 ug of the RNA was reverse transcribed with random hexamers. The immunoSEQ multiplex PCR assay, which covers 54 Vbeta and 13 Jbeta segments, was used to amplify TCR beta CDR3 regions. To correct PCR amplification bias, a synthetic template baseline was used for both primer optimization and computational correction. Regarding the original processing steps: Reads were annotated to V, D and J genes per IMGT and analyzed with immunoSEQ Analyzer, keeping only productive sequences. To calculate clonality, Shannon entropy was normalized by log2 of the number of productive unique sequences and then subtracted from one. Public and private clones were assessed among the 100 most prevalent clones of each patient and control. Clones were defined as Susac-specific when absent from the healthy and MS cohorts, from roughly 1,000 published viral clones and from other ImmuneACCESS disease sequences. TCRdb ran its own pipeline on the public reads, namely fastp trimming at Q25 and MiXCR clone calling, and kept in-frame beta chains. Every CDR3 protein is listed once, alongside the most common genes and DNA of its rows. The V and J calls, along with clone size, are taken from TCRdb and not from the paper's own processing. The table for this sample lists 140,000 to 150,000 distinct CDR3 sequences; about 95% of them were counted only once. The biggest ten clones account for about 0.11% of the sample.

Peripheral blood CD8+ and CD4+ T cells from healthy donors, Susac syndrome patients and multiple sclerosis patients were profiled using high-throughput TCR beta sequencing. The multiple sclerosis controls were treatment-naive patients whose relapsing-remitting disease, either stable or active, fulfilled the revised McDonald criteria. Bulk CD8+ and CD4+ T cells were purified by magnetic negative isolation, whereas CD8+ TEMRA cells were enriched by FACS. Blood was collected in EDTA tubes and processed within 24 hours, with PBMCs isolated through density gradient centrifugation. PBMCs intended for TCR sequencing were cryopreserved in liquid nitrogen and thawed later in a water bath at 37 degrees C. The sorted or isolated CD4+, CD8+ and CD8+ TEMRA cells had a purity of 90% or higher. CDR1 DFQATT and CDR2 SNEGSKA were looked up in the germline V gene (reference sequence). Trimming takes 0 bases from V and 7 bases from J, and the germline ends sit 27 bases apart. Taken from cysteine to phenylalanine, the CDR3 has 18 residues. The retained sequence is limited to the CDR3, 54 bases, with the frame set at the first base.

About this clonotype: Its binding antigen is unknown. Base-call qualities are not available, and no considerably larger clone is one nucleotide away.

This receptor chain uses TRBV20-1 and TRBJ2-5; the D gene may be TRBD1 or TRBD2, since each aligns over 5 bases. Source material: CD4+ T cells from PBMCs. This clonotype was obtained from a human donor with multiple sclerosis. The DNA is as follows: TGCAGTGCTAGAGATCCTGCCCGGACCCCGGGACCGCAGGCGACCCAGTACTTC. This sequence encodes CSARDPARTPGPQATQYF.